This TCR beta chain was found in a study of shared clonotypes between healthy human individuals. Study results and limitations: As a rule, naive subsets had a larger estimated richness than memory subsets. Clonotype sharing across several donors was observed for roughly 5% of naive CD4 clonotypes.

Profiling relied on immunoSEQ multiplex PCR, and the TCRdb table lists in-frame clones only, not all of them. The table records a few million clones, more than 90% of them present only once. CDR3 size: 15 residues. Trimming took 4 bases from V and 2 from J, leaving 12 bases between them. Looked up from germline, CDR1 is ENHRY and CDR2 is SYGVKD. In regard to this clone: Its specificity is unknown.

This TCR was recovered from a man younger than 30 in good health. Sequencing input: naive CD4+ T cells sorted from blood. Subset: CD45RA+ positively selected. V is TRBV10-3 and J is TRBJ2-1; D possibly corresponds to TRBD2 (6 bases). The CDR3 DNA sequence: TGTGCCATCAGTGGGTCGGGAGCCCCCTACAATGAGCAGTTCTTC. Residues: CAISGSGAPYNEQFF.